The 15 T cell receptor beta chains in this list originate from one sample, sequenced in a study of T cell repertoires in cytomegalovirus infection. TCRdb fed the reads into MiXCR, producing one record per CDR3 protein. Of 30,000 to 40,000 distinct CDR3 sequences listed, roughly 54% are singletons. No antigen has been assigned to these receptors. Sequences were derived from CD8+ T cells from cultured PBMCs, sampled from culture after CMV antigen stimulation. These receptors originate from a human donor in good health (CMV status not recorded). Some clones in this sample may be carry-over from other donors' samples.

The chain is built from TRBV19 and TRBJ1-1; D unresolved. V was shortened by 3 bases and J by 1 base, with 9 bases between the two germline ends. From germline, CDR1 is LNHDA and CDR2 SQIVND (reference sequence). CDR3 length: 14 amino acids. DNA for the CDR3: TGTGCCAGTAGTATGTCTGTACAGAACACTGAAGCTTTCTTT. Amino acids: CASSMSVQNTEAFF.

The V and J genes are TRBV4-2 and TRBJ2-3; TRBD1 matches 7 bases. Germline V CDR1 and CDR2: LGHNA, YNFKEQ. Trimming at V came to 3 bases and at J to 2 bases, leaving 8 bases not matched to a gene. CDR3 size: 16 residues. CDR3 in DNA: TGTGCCAGCAGCCACCCCGGACAGGCATCCACAGATACGCAGTATTTT. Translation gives CASSHPGQASTDTQYF.

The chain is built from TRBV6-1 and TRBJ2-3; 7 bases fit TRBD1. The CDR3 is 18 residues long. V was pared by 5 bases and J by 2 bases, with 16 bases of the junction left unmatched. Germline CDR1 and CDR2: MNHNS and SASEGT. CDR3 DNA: TGTGCCAGCAGTCGCATAACAGGGGCTCCTGGCAACACAGATACGCAGTATTTT. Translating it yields CASSRITGAPGNTDTQYF.

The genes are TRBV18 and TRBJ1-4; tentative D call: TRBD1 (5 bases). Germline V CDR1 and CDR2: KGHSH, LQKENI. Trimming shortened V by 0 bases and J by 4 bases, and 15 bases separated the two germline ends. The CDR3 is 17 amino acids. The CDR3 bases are TGTGCCAGCTCACCACCACTCACACGGGGCCGTAATGAAAAACTGTTTTTT. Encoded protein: CASSPPLTRGRNEKLFF.

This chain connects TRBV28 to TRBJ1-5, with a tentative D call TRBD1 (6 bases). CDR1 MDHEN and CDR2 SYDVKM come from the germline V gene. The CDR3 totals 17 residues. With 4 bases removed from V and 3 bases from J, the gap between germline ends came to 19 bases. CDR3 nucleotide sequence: TGTGCCAGCAGTTGCCCGGACAGCCAGGGTTACAATCAGCCCCAGCATTTT. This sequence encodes CASSCPDSQGYNQPQHF.

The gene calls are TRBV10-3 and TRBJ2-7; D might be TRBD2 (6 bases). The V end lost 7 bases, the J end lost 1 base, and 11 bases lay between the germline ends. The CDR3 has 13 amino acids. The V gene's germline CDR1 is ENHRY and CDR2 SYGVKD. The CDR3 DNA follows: TGTGCCATCAAGCGAGGGAGGTCCTACGAGCAGTACTTC. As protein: CAIKRGRSYEQYF.

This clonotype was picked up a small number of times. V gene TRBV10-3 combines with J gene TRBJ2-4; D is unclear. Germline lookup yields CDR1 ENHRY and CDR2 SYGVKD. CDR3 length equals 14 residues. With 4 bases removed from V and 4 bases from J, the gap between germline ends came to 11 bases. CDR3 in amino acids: CAISVEGMKNIQYF. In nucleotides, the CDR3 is TGTGCCATCAGTGTAGAAGGGATGAAAAACATTCAGTACTTC.

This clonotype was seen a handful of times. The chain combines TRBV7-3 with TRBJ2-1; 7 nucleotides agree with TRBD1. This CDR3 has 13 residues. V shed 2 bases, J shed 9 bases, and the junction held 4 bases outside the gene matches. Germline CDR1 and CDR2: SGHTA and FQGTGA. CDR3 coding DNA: TGTGCCAGCAGCTTAGAGGGGGCGGGTGAGCAGTTCTTC. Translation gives CASSLEGAGEQFF.

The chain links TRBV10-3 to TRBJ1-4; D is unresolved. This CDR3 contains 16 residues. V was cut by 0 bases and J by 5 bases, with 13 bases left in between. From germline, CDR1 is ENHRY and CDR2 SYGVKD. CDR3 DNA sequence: TGTGCCATCAGTGAGTCCGGGATTCCTCCGAATGAAAAACTGTTTTTT. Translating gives CAISESGIPPNEKLFF.

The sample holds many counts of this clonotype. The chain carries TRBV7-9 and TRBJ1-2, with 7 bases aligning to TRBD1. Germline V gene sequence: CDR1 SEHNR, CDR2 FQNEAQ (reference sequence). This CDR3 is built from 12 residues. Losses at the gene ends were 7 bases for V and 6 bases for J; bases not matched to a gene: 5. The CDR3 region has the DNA TGTGCCAGCATGGGACAGCAGGATGGCTACACCTTC. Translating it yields CASMGQQDGYTF.

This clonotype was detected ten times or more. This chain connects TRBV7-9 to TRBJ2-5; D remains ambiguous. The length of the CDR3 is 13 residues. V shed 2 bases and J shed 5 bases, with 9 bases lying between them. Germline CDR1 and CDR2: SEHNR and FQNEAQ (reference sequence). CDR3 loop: CASSLRRGETQYF. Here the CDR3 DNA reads TGTGCCAGCAGCTTACGGCGTGGCGAGACCCAGTACTTC.

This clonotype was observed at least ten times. The CDR3 DNA follows: TGTGCCAGCAGCTTAGATAGGGGCTTGAACACTGAAGCTTTCTTT. It encodes CASSLDRGLNTEAFF. The rearrangement joins TRBV7-8 to TRBJ1-1, with D possibly TRBD1 on 5 matching bases. The CDR3 is 15 amino acids. V was pared by 1 base and J by 0 bases, with 9 bases between. The germline gives CDR1 SGHVS, CDR2 FQNEAQ.

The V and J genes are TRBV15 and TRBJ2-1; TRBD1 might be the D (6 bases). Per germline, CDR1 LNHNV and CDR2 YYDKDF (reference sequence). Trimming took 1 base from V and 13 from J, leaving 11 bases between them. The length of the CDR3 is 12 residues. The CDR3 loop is CATSRGTADQFF. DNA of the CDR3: TGTGCCACCAGCAGAGGGACAGCCGACCAGTTCTTC.

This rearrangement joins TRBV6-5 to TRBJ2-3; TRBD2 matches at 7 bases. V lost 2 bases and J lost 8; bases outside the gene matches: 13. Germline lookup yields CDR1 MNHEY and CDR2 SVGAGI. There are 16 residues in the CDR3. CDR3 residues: CASSYRVGGGRGTQYF. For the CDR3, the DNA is TGTGCCAGCAGTTACCGAGTCGGGGGAGGGAGGGGTACGCAGTATTTT.

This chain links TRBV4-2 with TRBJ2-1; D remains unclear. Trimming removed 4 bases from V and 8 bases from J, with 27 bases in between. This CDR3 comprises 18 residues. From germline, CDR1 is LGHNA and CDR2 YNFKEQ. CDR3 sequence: CASSPPLDQPGWWDEQFF. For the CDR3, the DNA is TGTGCCAGCAGCCCACCCTTAGACCAGCCTGGTTGGTGGGATGAGCAGTTCTTC.